Below are 5 T cell receptor beta chains sequenced from a single sample in a study of T cell responses to AZD1222 COVID-19 vaccine. Profiling relied on immunoSEQ multiplex PCR, and the TCRdb table lists in-frame clones only, not all of them. Of 95,000 to 150,000 clones listed, about 89% were seen once; the top ten hold about 27%. The source material was peripheral blood, sampled on day 0 of AZD1222 vaccination. All receptors derive from an adult in good health.

The chain is built from TRBV12-5 and TRBJ2-7; D may be TRBD2 (7 bases). V lost 5 bases and J lost 13, with 21 bases in between. Germline CDR1 is LGHNT and CDR2 is FRNRAP. The CDR3 has 13 amino acids. The CDR3 bases are TGTGCTAGTGGTCCCCCGGGCGGGGGCCTTCTTTACTTC. Translating it yields CASGPPGGGLLYF.

The chain has TRBV24-1 and TRBJ2-5; tentatively, D is TRBD2 (6 bases). The CDR3 loop spans 15 amino acids. Looked up from germline, CDR1 is KGHDR and CDR2 is SFDVKD. Trimming pared 3 bases from V and 5 bases from J, leaving 15 bases between. The DNA of the CDR3 is TGTGCCACCAGTGATGGTTCCGGGGCGGGGGAGACCCAGTACTTC. It yields the protein CATSDGSGAGETQYF.

The chain couples TRBV30 to TRBJ1-3; no firm D call. The CDR3 consists of 13 residues. Germline CDR1 reads GTSNPN; CDR2 reads SVGIG (reference sequence). V was cut by 1 base and J by 0 bases, with 4 bases left in between. In DNA, the CDR3 is TGTGCCTGGAGTGCGATCTCTGGAAACACCATATATTTT. Translation gives CAWSAISGNTIYF. Full variable domain (outside the CDR3, taken from reference TRBV30 and TRBJ1-3): SQTIHQWPATLVQPVGSPLSLECTVEGTSNPNLYWYRQAAGRGLQLLFYSVGIGQISSEVPQNLSASRPQDRQFILSSKKLLLSDSGFYLCAWSAISGNTIYFGEGSWLTVV.

The gene calls are TRBV3-1 (or the pseudogene TRBV3-2) and TRBJ1-6; D not resolved. The CDR3 contains 14 residues. V lost 0 bases, J lost 16 bases, and 16 bases lay in between. Germline V gene lookup returns CDR1 LGHDT and CDR2 YNNKEL (reference sequence). Written as DNA, the CDR3 is TGTGCCAGCAGCCAAGATCGTCTGAGGCTCACTCTCCACTTT. Translation gives CASSQDRLRLTLHF.

This chain joins TRBV30 and TRBJ1-1; tentatively, D is TRBD1 (6 bases). CDR3 length equals 12 residues. V was pared by 3 bases and J by 5 bases, with 10 bases between. The germline V gene encodes CDR1 GTSNPN and CDR2 SVGIG (reference sequence). CDR3 DNA: TGTGCCTGGAGCAGGGGCGAAACTGAAGCTTTCTTT. Residues: CAWSRGETEAFF. The variable domain in full, with the rest retrieved from reference TRBV30 and TRBJ1-1, is SQTIHQWPATLVQPVGSPLSLECTVEGTSNPNLYWYRQAAGRGLQLLFYSVGIGQISSEVPQNLSASRPQDRQFILSSKKLLLSDSGFYLCAWSRGETEAFFGQGTRLTVV.